Shown below are 15 T cell receptor beta chains from a single sample sequenced in a study of OX40 agonist ivuxolimab in advanced cancers. Method: immunoSEQ multiplex PCR; TCRdb's copy keeps in-frame clones and lacks some. The sample lists around 76,000 clones; 80% to 90% were seen once. This specimen was CD4+ or CD8+ T cells sorted from blood, taken in a trial of the OX40 agonist ivuxolimab. These receptors were obtained from an adult with an advanced solid tumor such as melanoma, head and neck, liver or kidney cancer.

The J gene is TRBJ2-7, the V gene TRBV20-1, with no clear D. Trimming left V 6 bases short and J 5 bases short, with 11 bases between. The CDR3 length is 11 residues. Germline values: CDR1 DFQATT, CDR2 SNEGSKA (reference sequence). As DNA, the CDR3 is TGCAGTGCCCGGGCAGATCACGAGCAGTACTTC. As protein: CSARADHEQYF.

The V and J genes are TRBV15 and TRBJ2-7; no firm D call. The CDR3 covers 14 residues. With 0 bases removed from V and 0 bases from J, the gap between germline ends came to 6 bases. Germline V gene sequence: CDR1 LNHNV, CDR2 YYDKDF (reference sequence). The CDR3 is CATSRDRLSYEQYF. In DNA, the CDR3 is TGTGCCACCAGCAGAGACAGGCTCTCCTACGAGCAGTACTTC.

The gene calls are TRBV28 and TRBJ1-2, with 9 nucleotides matching TRBD1. CDR3 length: 14 residues. Germline V gene lookup returns CDR1 MDHEN and CDR2 SYDVKM. V lost 5 bases and J lost 7; bases outside the gene matches: 8. The CDR3 region is CASSPGDRDFGYTF. The CDR3 DNA is TGTGCCAGCAGTCCCGGGGACAGGGATTTTGGCTACACCTTC.

The chain links TRBV14 to TRBJ1-6; possibly TRBD1 for D (5 bases). The CDR3 has 13 residues. Germline assignment: CDR1 SGHDN and CDR2 FVKESK. V was shortened by 4 bases and J by 6 bases, with 7 bases between the two germline ends. CDR3 in amino acids: CASSRDLNSPLHF. The CDR3 coding sequence is TGTGCCAGCAGCCGGGACCTTAATTCACCCCTCCACTTT.

The V and J genes are TRBV25-1 and TRBJ1-2; 8 bases are a match to TRBD1. Per germline, CDR1 MGHDK and CDR2 SYGVNS. V trimming: 4 bases; J trimming: 1 base; junction bases outside the gene matches: 8. The CDR3 length is 16 residues. CDR3 protein: CASSAGTGAFNYGYTF. DNA of the CDR3: TGTGCCAGCAGTGCCGGGACAGGTGCTTTTAACTATGGCTACACCTTC.

V gene TRBV15 combines with J gene TRBJ2-3, with unresolved D. The CDR3 is 13 amino acids. V was shortened by 0 bases and J by 7 bases, with 8 bases between the two germline ends. Germline V CDR1 and CDR2: LNHNV, YYDKDF (reference sequence). The CDR3 loop reads CATSRDLGYTQYF. CDR3 DNA sequence: TGTGCCACCAGCAGAGATCTTGGTTATACGCAGTATTTT.

The chain is built from TRBV29-1 and TRBJ2-5, with TRBD1 matching over 8 bases. Per germline, CDR1 SQVTM and CDR2 ANQGSEA. CDR3 length: 13 residues. The V and J ends lost 3 bases and 5 bases, in that order; junction bases with no gene match: 5. For the CDR3, the DNA is TGCAGCGTTGACGCAGGGGGCCACGAGACCCAGTACTTC. This translates into CSVDAGGHETQYF.

CDR3 loop: CATSGPQETQYF. The CDR3 region has the DNA TGTGCCACCTCGGGACCCCAAGAGACCCAGTACTTC. The chain combines TRBV2 with TRBJ2-5, with D possibly being TRBD1 or TRBD2 (5 bases each). The CDR3 loop spans 12 amino acids. In germline, CDR1 is SNHLY, CDR2 FYNNEI. V was trimmed by 10 bases and J by 1 base, leaving 10 bases between them.

This chain links TRBV18 with TRBJ1-1; 7 nucleotides agree with TRBD1. The CDR3 is 16 residues long. V shed 3 bases and J 2 bases; nucleotides not matched to a gene: 9. Germline V lookup: CDR1 KGHSH, CDR2 LQKENI. The CDR3 loop is CASSPGSGGRNTEAFF. For the CDR3, the DNA is TGTGCCAGCTCACCGGGGTCAGGGGGAAGAAACACTGAAGCTTTCTTT.

This clone was observed a handful of times. This chain uses TRBV30 with TRBJ1-6; possible D gene TRBD1, 6 bases. CDR1 and CDR2 (germline): GTSNPN, SVGIG (reference sequence). Trimming took off 3 bases at V and 9 bases at J, with 12 bases between the two ends. This CDR3 has 13 residues. The CDR3: CAWRPGVGSPLHF. CDR3 nucleotides: TGTGCCTGGAGACCAGGGGTCGGTTCACCCCTCCACTTT. Full variable domain (rest looked up from reference TRBV30 and TRBJ1-6): SQTIHQWPATLVQPVGSPLSLECTVEGTSNPNLYWYRQAAGRGLQLLFYSVGIGQISSEVPQNLSASRPQDRQFILSSKKLLLSDSGFYLCAWRPGVGSPLHFGNGTRLTVT.

The chain combines TRBV9 with TRBJ2-7; 10 nucleotides agree with TRBD1. Germline V CDR1 and CDR2: SGDLS, YYNGEE. The ends lost 7 bases at V and 6 bases at J; junction bases unmatched: 4. This CDR3 has 12 amino acids. CDR3 DNA sequence: TGTGCCAGCGGGACAGGGGCTGGCGAGCAGTACTTC. Its translation: CASGTGAGEQYF.

The J gene is TRBJ2-2, the V gene TRBV7-9; D is uncertain. The CDR3 runs to 14 residues. Trimming took off 3 bases at V and 2 bases at J, with 7 bases between the two ends. Germline loops: CDR1 SEHNR, CDR2 FQNEAQ (reference sequence). CDR3 region: CASSLAPNTGELFF. As DNA, the CDR3 is TGTGCCAGCAGCTTGGCGCCAAACACCGGGGAGCTGTTTTTT.

The genes are TRBV4-1 and TRBJ1-5; D ambiguous. Trimming removed 0 bases at V and 2 bases at J, with 5 bases between. Germline V gene lookup returns CDR1 MGHRA and CDR2 YSYEKL. This CDR3 is 14 amino acids long. CDR3 region: CASSQEVRNQPQHF. The CDR3 nucleotides are TGCGCCAGCAGCCAAGAAGTCCGCAATCAGCCCCAGCATTTT.

The chain combines TRBV27 with TRBJ2-7, with 8 bases that match TRBD2. Losses at the gene ends were 6 bases for V and 2 bases for J; bases not matched to a gene: 6. Looked up from germline, CDR1 is MNHEY and CDR2 is SMNVEV (reference sequence). The CDR3 spans 14 residues. Here the CDR3 DNA reads TGTGCCAGCAGACCCAGCGGGGGAACCTACGAGCAGTACTTC. Translation: CASRPSGGTYEQYF.

The chain joins TRBV6-6 to TRBJ1-1, with TRBD1 as a possible D gene (6 bases). The CDR3 totals 15 residues. Trimming cost V 5 bases and J 5 bases, with 18 bases left between them. Germline V gene lookup returns CDR1 MNHNY and CDR2 SVGAGI (reference sequence). CDR3 loop: CASSRGAREGTEAFF. The CDR3, as DNA: TGTGCCAGCAGTCGGGGGGCCAGGGAGGGAACTGAAGCTTTCTTT.